The 18 T cell receptor beta chains listed next were all sequenced from one sample in a study of naive and memory T cell subsets. Both TRBC1 and TRBC2 were covered by a beta constant-region primer of two equimolar oligonucleotides. Ligated cDNA was amplified by four rounds of PCR with nested alpha and beta constant-region primers and SP2. TCRdb re-called the UMI-ligation and nested PCR reads with MiXCR, one entry per CDR3 protein. The data show 95,000 to 150,000 distinct CDR3 sequences, 30% to 45% seen once. Input material: central memory CD4+ T cells from blood. Receptors originate from a human donor in good health.

This clonotype was seen once. V and J are TRBV12-3 or TRBV12-4 and TRBJ2-1; D unclear. The V and J ends lost 0 bases and 5 bases respectively, with 20 bases between them. The CDR3 covers 18 residues. The CDR3, as DNA: TGTGCCAGCAGTTTAGCGCGAAGGCTCAGCCGCGGACACAATGAGCAGTTCTTC. Translating it yields CASSLARRLSRGHNEQFF.

This clonotype occurred many times. The genes are TRBV18 and TRBJ1-5; 10 bases map to TRBD1. V trimming: 3 bases; J trimming: 4 bases; junction bases outside the gene matches: 6. The CDR3 sequence is 16 residues long. Germline lookup yields CDR1 KGHSH and CDR2 LQKENI. The CDR3 nucleotides read TGTGCCAGCTCACCGTCCGGGACAGGGGCTAATCAGCCCCAGCATTTT. It translates to CASSPSGTGANQPQHF.

The chain is built from TRBV27 and TRBJ1-2, with D possibly matching TRBD1 (5 bases). The CDR3 has 15 amino acids. Germline lookup yields CDR1 MNHEY and CDR2 SMNVEV (reference sequence). Trimming removed 7 bases from V and 0 bases from J, with 15 bases in between. CDR3 region: CASTSRGSSNYGYTF. DNA of the CDR3: TGTGCCAGCACCTCAAGGGGCAGTTCTAACTATGGCTACACCTTC.

The chain joins TRBV6-4 to TRBJ1-6; possibly TRBD1 for D (5 bases). Per the germline V gene, CDR1 is MRHNA and CDR2 is SNTAGT. V was pared by 3 bases and J by 10 bases, with 13 bases between. The CDR3 spans 14 residues. CDR3 nucleotides: TGTGCCAGCAGTGATACCAGGGTCGGGTCACCCCTCCACTTT. The encoded protein is CASSDTRVGSPLHF.

The gene calls are TRBV9 and TRBJ2-7, with D unclear. The V and J ends lost 4 bases and 0 bases respectively, with 11 bases between them. Germline V gene sequence: CDR1 SGDLS, CDR2 YYNGEE. The CDR3 runs to 14 residues. The CDR3 reads CASSKQYFSYEQYF. The CDR3 DNA sequence: TGTGCCAGCAGCAAACAGTACTTCTCCTACGAGCAGTACTTC.

In regard to this clonotype: At one end the junction does not follow the germline gene, possibly because of a read error. The chain uses TRBV30 and TRBJ2-1; D remains ambiguous. Germline V gene data show CDR1 as GTSNPN and CDR2 as SVGIG (reference sequence). CDR3 length equals 13 residues. The CDR3 bases are TGTGTCTGGTCCCCGGACCCCAAGGCTGGGCAGTTCTTC. Amino acids: CVWSPDPKAGQFF.

The DNA of the CDR3 is TGCAGTGCTAGAGATCGCTGGGCCTCCTACAATGAGCAGTTCTTC. Translated, it gives CSARDRWASYNEQFF. The chain combines TRBV20-1 with TRBJ2-1; no clear D. The germline V gene has CDR1 DFQATT and CDR2 SNEGSKA (reference sequence). The germline V and J ends were trimmed by 0 bases and 0 bases, with 9 bases remaining between them. This CDR3 is built from 15 residues.

The chain has TRBV18 and TRBJ1-6; D remains unclear. CDR1 is KGHSH, CDR2 LQKENI, per germline. The CDR3 sequence is 18 residues long. Trimming pared 1 base from V and 6 bases from J, leaving 19 bases between. CDR3 coding DNA: TGTGCCAGCTCACCACGATCTACAGCAGGCCTGACTAATTCACCCCTCCACTTT. Amino acids: CASSPRSTAGLTNSPLHF.

The chain employs TRBV2 and TRBJ2-1, with no clear D. Per germline, CDR1 SNHLY and CDR2 FYNNEI. V was clipped by 4 bases and J by 4 bases, with 8 bases between them. CDR3 length: 13 amino acids. CDR3 in DNA: TGTGCCAGCAGTGCCAACGCATACAATGAGCAGTTCTTC. It yields the protein CASSANAYNEQFF.

This clonotype showed up just a few times. This sequence joins TRBV20-1 and TRBJ2-2; D tentatively reads TRBD1 or TRBD2 (6 bases each). Trimming shortened V by 3 bases and J by 5 bases, and 16 bases separated the two germline ends. CDR3 length: 15 amino acids. Germline V lookup: CDR1 DFQATT, CDR2 SNEGSKA (reference sequence). The CDR3 nucleotides read TGCAGTGCTAGCGGAGTAAGGGGGGTAACCGGGGAGCTGTTTTTT. As protein: CSASGVRGVTGELFF.

The gene calls are TRBV5-1 and TRBJ2-7, with D tentatively TRBD1 (5 bases). Trimming left V 2 bases short and J 2 bases short, with 20 bases between. There are 17 residues in the CDR3. CDR1 and CDR2 (germline): SGHRS, YFSETQ. The CDR3 sequence: CASSFRTKTDKAYEQYF. CDR3 DNA: TGCGCCAGCAGCTTCCGAACAAAGACAGACAAGGCCTACGAGCAGTACTTC.

J is TRBJ1-2 and V is TRBV5-1; D might be TRBD1 (5 bases). The CDR3 spans 13 residues. Germline V lookup: CDR1 SGHRS, CDR2 YFSETQ. The V gene lost 2 bases and the J gene lost 6 bases, with 11 bases spanning the gap. CDR3 DNA sequence: TGCGCCAGCAGCTTTTCAGGGAACGATGGCTACACCTTC. Its translation: CASSFSGNDGYTF.

The CDR3 is CSARGGWGTNEKLFF. The DNA of the CDR3 is TGCAGTGCTAGGGGAGGGTGGGGCACTAATGAAAAACTGTTTTTT. This rearrangement joins TRBV20-1 to TRBJ1-4; weak D call: TRBD1 (5 bases). The CDR3 has 15 residues. Germline CDR1 reads DFQATT; CDR2 reads SNEGSKA (reference sequence). V was clipped by 3 bases and J by 2 bases, with 13 bases between them.

In its sample, this clonotype was seen a few times. The genes are TRBV5-4 and TRBJ2-7; D perhaps matches TRBD1 (5 bases). Trimming shortened V by 1 base and J by 2 bases, and 10 bases separated the two germline ends. The CDR3 covers 14 residues. Germline CDR1 and CDR2: SGHNT and YYREEE (reference sequence). The CDR3 here is CASSLNQGTYEQYF. For the CDR3, the DNA is TGTGCCAGCAGCTTGAATCAGGGAACCTACGAGCAGTACTTC. The full variable domain, in which reference TRBV5-4 and TRBJ2-7 provide the parts outside the CDR3, is ETGVTQSPTHLIKTRGQQVTLRCSSQSGHNTVSWYQQALGQGPQFIFQYYREEENGRGNFPPRFSGLQFPNYSSELNVNALELDDSALYLCASSLNQGTYEQYFGPGTRLTVT.

This clonotype was detected only a few times. This chain links TRBV29-1 with TRBJ1-1; D not resolved. V lost 5 bases and J lost 9, with 19 bases in between. This CDR3 spans 13 amino acids. Germline V gene lookup returns CDR1 SQVTM and CDR2 ANQGSEA. The CDR3 DNA reads as TGCAGCGTTATGGAGGGAAGGGAATCGAAAGCTTTCTTT. Translating it yields CSVMEGRESKAFF.

This clonotype turned up a few times. The gene calls are TRBV20-1 and TRBJ1-5, with D uncertain. The CDR3 is made up of 14 amino acids. The V and J ends lost 0 bases and 6 bases respectively, with 12 bases between them. Germline V gives CDR1 DFQATT, CDR2 SNEGSKA (reference sequence). Here the CDR3 DNA reads TGCAGTGCTAGAGAGGACGGCCTTTTTCAGCCCCAGCATTTT. Its translation is CSAREDGLFQPQHF.

The chain carries TRBV29-1 and TRBJ2-1, with no clear D. Germline-derived CDR1 and CDR2 are SQVTM and ANQGSEA. The CDR3 totals 11 residues. The V gene lost 6 bases and the J gene lost 9 bases, with 12 bases spanning the gap. In DNA, the CDR3 is TGCAGCGTAAGCGACCCCGGTGAGCAGTTCTTC. Translating it yields CSVSDPGEQFF.

CDR3 DNA sequence: TGTGCCAGCTCAGTTAGACAGACAGACCATCAGCCCCAGCATTTT. It is translated as CASSVRQTDHQPQHF. J is TRBJ1-5 and V is TRBV18; D is possibly TRBD1 (5 bases). V was trimmed by 5 bases and J by 5 bases, leaving 16 bases between them. The V gene's germline CDR1 is KGHSH and CDR2 LQKENI. CDR3 size: 15 residues.